What follows is one T cell receptor (beta chain) and its context. This record comes from a study of technical replicates of blood from a few donors. Using immunoSEQ multiplex PCR, the repertoire was profiled, and TCRdb retains in-frame clones only, with some absent. Among more than 75,000 clones, less than 95% were seen once, and the ten largest hold roughly 0.25%. Sequenced material: T cells isolated from PBMCs. The source is a human donor in good health.

CDR3 in amino acids: CASSLRGGRGYTF. CDR3 bases: TGTGCCAGCAGCTTGCGGGGGGGAAGAGGCTACACCTTC. This sequence joins TRBV7-3 and TRBJ1-2; D is possibly TRBD1 (5 bases). There are 13 residues in the CDR3. Trimming left V 3 bases short and J 8 bases short, with 13 bases between. In germline, CDR1 is SGHTA, CDR2 FQGTGA.